This entry features one T cell receptor (beta chain) sequence. Primers for the PCR totalled 60 Vbeta and 13 Jbeta. The repertoire was sequenced with immunoSEQ multiplex PCR; TCRdb's copy has only in-frame clones and lacks some. The sample yields 95,000 to 100,000 clones, approximately 76% seen once. These data are taken from a study of cytomegalovirus exposure and HLA in healthy donors. Germline CDR1 SGHVS, CDR2 FNYEAQ. Trimming removed 0 bases from V and 2 bases from J, with 8 bases in between. This CDR3 is 14 amino acids long. The material sequenced was PBMCs. The V call is TRBV7-6, the J call TRBJ2-7; a possible D gene is TRBD2 (6 bases). This sequence was found in a man between 35 and 55 years old in good health and CMV-seronegative. The CDR3 DNA reads as TGTGCCAGCAGCTTAGCCCCGGGAGCCTACGAGCAGTACTTC. It translates to CASSLAPGAYEQYF.